The 28 T cell receptor beta chains given below trace back to one sample, sequenced in a study of CD8+ T cells in alopecia areata. RNA extraction was followed by reverse transcription into cDNA, which acted as the sequencing template. The assay was immunoSEQ multiplex PCR, and TCRdb's table has in-frame clones only and misses some. The sample lists some 150,000 clones, about 66% occurring once. Sequencing used CD8+ T cells sorted from blood, obtained at week 0. Receptors originate from a human donor with alopecia areata.

The chain carries TRBV30 and TRBJ2-1, with D perhaps TRBD2 (5 bases). V was trimmed by 3 bases and J by 12 bases, leaving 15 bases between them. Per the germline V gene, CDR1 is GTSNPN and CDR2 is SVGIG (reference sequence). CDR3 size: 12 residues. CDR3: CAWSMTGEGQFF. In DNA, the CDR3 is TGTGCCTGGAGCATGACCGGGGAAGGGCAGTTCTTC. The full variable domain, in which reference TRBV30 and TRBJ2-1 provide the parts outside the CDR3, is SQTIHQWPATLVQPVGSPLSLECTVEGTSNPNLYWYRQAAGRGLQLLFYSVGIGQISSEVPQNLSASRPQDRQFILSSKKLLLSDSGFYLCAWSMTGEGQFFGPGTRLTVL.

The gene calls are TRBV7-2 and TRBJ2-5, with D possibly being TRBD1 or TRBD2 (5 bases each). The CDR3 extends over 17 amino acids. V was cut by 5 bases and J by 4 bases, with 23 bases left in between. The germline V gene encodes CDR1 SGHTA and CDR2 FQGNSA. CDR3 sequence: CASSVRGVGTLAETQYF. In DNA form, the CDR3 reads TGTGCCAGCAGCGTTAGGGGAGTCGGGACCCTTGCAGAGACCCAGTACTTC. Together with reference TRBV7-2 and TRBJ2-5, the CDR3 gives the full variable domain: GAGVSQSPSNKVTEKGKDVELRCDPISGHTALYWYRQSLGQGLEFLIYFQGNSAPDKSGLPSDRFSAERTGGSVSTLTIQRTQQEDSAVYLCASSVRGVGTLAETQYFGPGTRLLVL.

The count of this clone is one. V usage is TRBV29-1 and J usage is TRBJ1-2; D is perhaps TRBD1 (5 bases). Germline values: CDR1 SQVTM, CDR2 ANQGSEA. The length of the CDR3 is 12 residues. The V gene lost 3 bases and the J gene lost 5 bases, with 10 bases spanning the gap. CDR3 nucleotide sequence: TGCAGCGTTGAGGGCAGGGAATATGGCTACACCTTC. Residues: CSVEGREYGYTF.

This rearrangement joins TRBV29-1 to TRBJ2-1; 10 bases match TRBD2. V was pared by 2 bases and J by 7 bases, with 5 bases of the junction left unmatched. This CDR3 comprises 14 residues. Germline assignment: CDR1 SQVTM and CDR2 ANQGSEA. Here the CDR3 DNA reads TGCAGCGTTGAACTAGCGGGGGCAGGGAATGAGCAGTTCTTC. Its translation is CSVELAGAGNEQFF.

This clone appeared a few times. V and J are TRBV29-1 and TRBJ2-7; 7 bases line up with TRBD2. With 7 bases clipped from V and 1 base from J, the junction kept 13 bases outside the gene matches. There are 15 residues in the CDR3. In germline, CDR1 is SQVTM, CDR2 ANQGSEA. DNA of the CDR3: TGCAGCGAACTACCCGGGGCTAGCGGTTCCTACGAGCAGTACTTC. This codes for CSELPGASGSYEQYF.

The gene calls are TRBV29-1 and TRBJ1-2; maybe TRBD1 (5 bases). CDR1 SQVTM and CDR2 ANQGSEA come from the germline V gene. V was clipped by 1 base and J by 4 bases, with 16 bases between them. CDR3 size: 15 residues. CDR3 amino acids: CSVEAGTRGLYGYTF. The CDR3 coding sequence is TGCAGCGTTGAAGCCGGGACTAGGGGCCTCTATGGCTACACCTTC.

The chain uses TRBV9 and TRBJ2-1; 10 bases map to TRBD1. V was pared by 4 bases and J by 8 bases, with 6 bases of the junction left unmatched. From germline, CDR1 is SGDLS and CDR2 YYNGEE. The CDR3 loop spans 14 amino acids. The CDR3 sequence: CASSSGQGIDEQFF. CDR3 in DNA: TGTGCCAGCAGCTCGGGACAGGGGATCGATGAGCAGTTCTTC. Drawing the rest from reference TRBV9 and TRBJ2-1, the complete variable domain is DSGVTQTPKHLITATGQRVTLRCSPRSGDLSVYWYQQSLDQGLQFLIQYYNGEERAKGNILERFSAQQFPDLHSELNLSSLELGDSALYFCASSSGQGIDEQFFGPGTRLTVL.

The V call is TRBV6-5, the J call TRBJ1-1; no clear D. This CDR3 region has 13 residues. The ends were cut back, 0 bases at V and 11 bases at J, with 13 bases in the middle. Looked up from germline, CDR1 is MNHEY and CDR2 is SVGAGI. As DNA, the CDR3 is TGTGCCAGCAGTTACTCGATCTTCAAGTTGGCTTTCTTT. Amino acid sequence: CASSYSIFKLAFF.

The chain combines TRBV4-1 with TRBJ2-7; tentative D call: TRBD2 (5 bases). V gave up 1 base and J gave up 6 bases, with 16 bases separating them. Germline CDR1 and CDR2: MGHRA and YSYEKL. The CDR3 has 15 amino acids. The CDR3: CASSQGLGLTSEQYF. The CDR3 DNA reads TGCGCCAGCAGCCAAGGTCTCGGACTTACGAGCGAGCAGTACTTC.

This clone has more than one count but fewer than ten. The V gene is TRBV5-6, the J gene TRBJ2-7; 9 bases line up with TRBD2. J lost 3 bases, V lost 4 bases, and 11 bases had no gene match. Looked up from germline, CDR1 is SGHDT and CDR2 is YYEEEE. The CDR3 covers 16 residues. The CDR3 coding sequence is TGTGCCAGCAGCGCTGAGACGGGACTAGCAAGCTACGAGCAGTACTTC. Its protein product is CASSAETGLASYEQYF.

This clone has just a few counts. The J gene is TRBJ2-7, the V gene TRBV5-6; 9 nucleotides match TRBD1. CDR3 size: 17 residues. Germline assignment: CDR1 SGHDT and CDR2 YYEEEE. With 4 bases clipped from V and 5 bases from J, the junction kept 16 bases outside the gene matches. Written as DNA, the CDR3 is TGTGCCAGCAGCCGGCTTTGGACAGGGGAAGGCGACCACGAGCAGTACTTC. Translated: CASSRLWTGEGDHEQYF.

The rearrangement links TRBV29-1 to TRBJ2-7; 9 positions match TRBD1. The CDR3 covers 13 residues. Germline CDR1 reads SQVTM; CDR2 reads ANQGSEA. With V trimmed by 7 bases and J by 5 bases, 9 bases remained unmatched. CDR3 protein: CSASGQGYNEQYF. The DNA of the CDR3 is TGCAGCGCCTCGGGACAGGGCTATAACGAGCAGTACTTC.

The chain joins TRBV29-1 to TRBJ1-2, with TRBD1 identical over 9 bases. Germline CDR1 and CDR2: SQVTM and ANQGSEA. This CDR3 region has 13 residues. V shed 4 bases, J shed 3 bases, and the junction held 3 bases outside the gene matches. CDR3 amino acids: CSVATGGHYGYTF. For the CDR3, the DNA is TGCAGCGTTGCAACAGGGGGCCACTATGGCTACACCTTC.

This chain links TRBV29-1 with TRBJ2-1; 7 nucleotides agree with TRBD1. The CDR3 is 15 residues long. The germline CDR1 and CDR2 sequences are SQVTM and ANQGSEA. V trimming: 3 bases; J trimming: 4 bases; junction bases outside the gene matches: 9. Here the CDR3 reads CSVDRGQEIYNEQFF. The CDR3 nucleotides are TGCAGCGTTGACCGAGGACAGGAGATATACAATGAGCAGTTCTTC.

The chain carries TRBV4-2 and TRBJ1-1; maybe TRBD1 (5 bases). Trimming removed 1 base at V and 3 bases at J, with 12 bases between. The CDR3 covers 15 residues. Per the germline V gene, CDR1 is LGHNA and CDR2 is YNFKEQ. CDR3 amino acids: CASSQVPWGDTEAFF. The DNA of the CDR3 is TGTGCCAGCAGCCAAGTCCCGTGGGGGGACACTGAAGCTTTCTTT.

The chain joins TRBV27 to TRBJ1-5, with D unclear. The CDR3 spans 14 residues. Between the trimmed V and J ends, which lost 7 bases and 1 base, there was a span of 11 bases. Looked up from germline, CDR1 is MNHEY and CDR2 is SMNVEV (reference sequence). CDR3 sequence: CASNRVMSNQPQHF. The CDR3 DNA follows: TGTGCCAGCAATCGGGTTATGAGCAATCAGCCCCAGCATTTT.

This clone showed up just a few times. This chain links TRBV6-5 with TRBJ2-1, with TRBD1 identical over 7 bases. This CDR3 is 15 amino acids long. V lost 7 bases, J lost 5 bases, and 11 bases stayed unmatched. The germline gives CDR1 MNHEY, CDR2 SVGAGI. The DNA for the CDR3 is TGTGCCAGCATCAACAGGGGACGGGGCCACAATGAGCAGTTCTTC. Its translation: CASINRGRGHNEQFF.

V usage is TRBV11-2 and J usage is TRBJ2-4, with a tentative D call TRBD2 (5 bases). With 4 bases removed from V and 6 bases from J, the gap between germline ends came to 13 bases. Germline V gives CDR1 SGHAT, CDR2 FQNNGV. The CDR3 contains 14 residues. The CDR3: CASSSFHGGNIQYF. CDR3 DNA sequence: TGTGCCAGCAGCTCTTTCCACGGAGGAAACATTCAGTACTTC.

The rearrangement links TRBV15 to TRBJ2-7; D is uncertain. The CDR3 covers 15 residues. Germline V CDR1 and CDR2: LNHNV, YYDKDF (reference sequence). The ends were cut back, 0 bases at V and 0 bases at J, with 9 bases in the middle. This CDR3 is CATSRDRHSSYEQYF. As DNA, the CDR3 is TGTGCCACCAGCAGAGATCGACACAGCTCCTACGAGCAGTACTTC. Based on the CDR3 plus reference TRBV15 and TRBJ2-7, the full variable domain is DAMVIQNPRYQVTQFGKPVTLSCSQTLNHNVMYWYQQKSSQAPKLLFHYYDKDFNNEADTPDNFQSRRPNTSFCFLDIRSPGLGDTAMYLCATSRDRHSSYEQYFGPGTRLTVT.

Here the CDR3 reads CASRLGNTEAFF. CDR3 in DNA: TGTGCCAGCAGATTAGGGAACACTGAAGCTTTCTTT. The chain combines TRBV27 with TRBJ1-1; D is ambiguous. The V end was cut by 6 bases, the J end by 1 base, with 6 bases between. The CDR3 is 12 residues long. Germline V gene lookup returns CDR1 MNHEY and CDR2 SMNVEV (reference sequence).

V and J are TRBV27 and TRBJ2-7, with a possible D match to TRBD1 (6 bases). CDR1 MNHEY and CDR2 SMNVEV come from the germline V gene (reference sequence). The CDR3 covers 14 residues. With 0 bases removed from V and 5 bases from J, the gap between germline ends came to 11 bases. Written as DNA, the CDR3 is TGTGCCAGCAGTTTATCCGCCACAGGGAACGAGCAGTACTTC. This encodes CASSLSATGNEQYF.

This clone has only a few counts. This same CDR3 is encoded by further DNA sequences in the sample. The chain carries TRBV9 and TRBJ1-1; D remains ambiguous. Looked up from germline, CDR1 is SGDLS and CDR2 is YYNGEE. Deletions cut 0 bases from V and 4 bases from J, with 4 bases between. The CDR3 extends over 12 amino acids. The CDR3 spells CASSVGGTEAFF. DNA of the CDR3: TGTGCCAGCAGCGTAGGGGGCACTGAAGCTTTCTTT.

This clone was picked up a small number of times. The chain uses TRBV4-2 and TRBJ2-2, with 7 positions matching TRBD2. The CDR3 length is 16 residues. With 0 bases clipped from V and 7 bases from J, the junction kept 8 bases outside the gene matches. Germline V gives CDR1 LGHNA, CDR2 YNFKEQ. CDR3 DNA: TGTGCCAGCAGCCAAGATTCCGGCGGGGGAGGCGGGGAGCTGTTTTTT. As protein: CASSQDSGGGGGELFF.

This sequence joins TRBV4-1 and TRBJ2-5, with D perhaps matching TRBD1 or TRBD2 (6 bases each). Germline V gene lookup returns CDR1 MGHRA and CDR2 YSYEKL. The CDR3 contains 14 residues. V was pared by 1 base and J by 5 bases, with 11 bases between. CDR3 coding DNA: TGCGCCAGCAGCCAAGTCCGGGGGCCGGAGACCCAGTACTTC. This encodes CASSQVRGPETQYF.

This clone was observed once. This sequence joins TRBV30 and TRBJ2-1; D is ambiguous. Germline lookup yields CDR1 GTSNPN and CDR2 SVGIG (reference sequence). The V and J ends lost 0 bases and 7 bases respectively, with 7 bases between them. This CDR3 is built from 12 residues. DNA of the CDR3: TGTGCCTGGAGTGTCGCCGAGAATGAGCAGTTCTTC. It codes for CAWSVAENEQFF.

The rearrangement links TRBV30 to TRBJ2-7, with D possibly TRBD2 on 6 matching bases. The germline V gene encodes CDR1 GTSNPN and CDR2 SVGIG (reference sequence). V was shortened by 5 bases and J by 3 bases, with 11 bases between the two germline ends. The CDR3 length is 12 residues. As DNA, the CDR3 is TGTGCCTGGGGAGGGACCGTCTACGAGCAGTACTTC. This encodes CAWGGTVYEQYF.

This chain joins TRBV29-1 and TRBJ2-5, with TRBD1 identical over 9 bases. This CDR3 comprises 15 residues. CDR1 SQVTM and CDR2 ANQGSEA come from the germline V gene. The trim removed 7 bases at V and 1 base at J, leaving 10 bases unmatched. DNA of the CDR3: TGCAGCGCCGGTGAGGGACAGGGATTCCAAGAGACCCAGTACTTC. The encoded protein is CSAGEGQGFQETQYF.

V usage is TRBV6-5 and J usage is TRBJ1-1; tentatively, D is TRBD1 (6 bases). The CDR3 extends over 15 amino acids. Germline-derived CDR1 and CDR2 are MNHEY and SVGAGI. V lost 4 bases and J lost 8, with 20 bases in between. The CDR3: CASSLLTGREREAFF. CDR3 nucleotide sequence: TGTGCCAGCAGTTTATTGACAGGTCGGGAGAGGGAAGCTTTCTTT.